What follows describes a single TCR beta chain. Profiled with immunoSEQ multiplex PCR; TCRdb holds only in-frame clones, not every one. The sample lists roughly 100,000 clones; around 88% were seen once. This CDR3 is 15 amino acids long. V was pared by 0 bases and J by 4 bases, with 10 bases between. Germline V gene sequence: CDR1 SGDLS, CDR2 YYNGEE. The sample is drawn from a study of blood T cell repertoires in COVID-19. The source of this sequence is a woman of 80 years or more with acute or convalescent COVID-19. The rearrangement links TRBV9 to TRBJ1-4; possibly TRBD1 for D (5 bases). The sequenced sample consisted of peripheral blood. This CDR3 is CASSVEGGVNEKLFF. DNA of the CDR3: TGTGCCAGCAGCGTAGAAGGAGGGGTTAATGAAAAACTGTTTTTT.